The present TCR beta chain was sequenced within a study of T cell responses to AZD1222 COVID-19 vaccine. Study-wide results and caveats: A reported finding is that nearly half of spike-specific TCRs target unmutated variant regions. At baseline, seropositivity was found in only a handful of AZD1222 recipients. After two AZD1222 doses, spike-specific TCR breadth and depth rose versus day 0. Spike-wide vaccine-associated CD4 TCRs dominated at 160-218 and 743-854.

Profiled with immunoSEQ multiplex PCR; TCRdb holds only in-frame clones, not every one. The sample has over 50,000 clones, roughly 80% seen once. With 0 bases removed from V and 5 bases from J, the gap between germline ends came to 12 bases. CDR1 SGHRS and CDR2 YFSETQ come from the germline V gene. The CDR3 loop spans 15 amino acids. On this clone itself: No antigen is known for it.

The specimen comprised peripheral blood, sampled 28 days after the second AZD1222 dose. This chain joins TRBV5-1 and TRBJ1-5; perhaps TRBD1 as D (6 bases). This clonotype was sampled from an adult who received the AZD1222 COVID-19 vaccine. CDR3 sequence reads: CASSLVGGPDQPQHF. The CDR3 nucleotides read TGCGCCAGCAGCTTGGTAGGGGGGCCGGATCAGCCCCAGCATTTT.